This is a list of T cell receptor beta chains from one sample in a study of regulatory T cells in long-lasting Graves disease. MiXCR, applied by TCRdb to the multiplex PCR reads, yields one record per CDR3 protein. The top ten clones hold about 11% of a sample with about 220,000 distinct CDR3 sequences, roughly a fifth of them seen once. This sample also appeared in a second study, on T cells in Graves' hyperthyroidism and ophthalmopathy.

The material was peripheral blood mononuclear cells (PBMCs), obtained at new diagnosis, from a patient treated with antithyroid drugs. These receptors were collected from a woman in her thirties with Graves disease. The CDR3 runs from the conserved cysteine through the conserved F or W. A D gene is named only where the DNA matches it firmly. Some rows have no size entry. The others give once, few or many, or a class for an expanded clone.

CDR3: CASRTGQRNTIYF
DNA: TGTGCCAGCAGGACAGGTCAACGAAACACCATATATTTT
V: TRBV6-1
size: many
D: -
J: TRBJ1-3

CDR3: CASSERGYQETQYF
DNA: TGTGCCAGCAGTGAGCGGGGGTACCAAGAGACCCAGTACTTC
V: TRBV2
size: many
D: TRBD2
J: TRBJ2-5

CDR3: CAIYRDRGDQPQHF
DNA: TGCGCCATCTATAGGGACAGGGGAGATCAGCCCCAGCATTTT
V: TRBV10-2
size: many
D: TRBD1
J: TRBJ1-5

CDR3: CSATVREQETQYF
DNA: TGCAGTGCTACAGTCAGGGAACAAGAGACCCAGTACTTC
V: TRBV20-1
size: few
D: -
J: TRBJ2-5

CDR3: CASSQERGDSVNSPLHF
DNA: TGTGCCAGCAGCCAAGAGCGGGGGGATAGCGTCAATTCACCCCTCCACTTT
V: TRBV3-1
size: many
D: -
J: TRBJ1-6

CDR3: CASSEQGEGQPQHF
DNA: TGTGCCAGCAGCGAGCAGGGGGAAGGACAGCCCCAGCATTTT
V: TRBV2
size: many
D: TRBD1
J: TRBJ1-5

CDR3: CASSLHSGRVQDTQYF
DNA: TGTGCCAGCAGTCTCCACTCAGGAAGGGTCCAAGATACGCAGTATTTT
V: TRBV12-3/TRBV12-4
size: -
D: -
J: TRBJ2-3

CDR3: CATSTQWRQGINSPLHF
DNA: TGTGCCACCAGCACTCAGTGGAGACAGGGGATTAATTCACCCCTCCACTTT
V: TRBV15
size: many
D: TRBD1
J: TRBJ1-6

CDR3: CASSIKGRASGDTQYF
DNA: TGTGCCAGTAGTATTAAAGGGAGGGCCTCGGGAGATACGCAGTATTTT
V: TRBV19
size: many
D: TRBD2
J: TRBJ2-3

CDR3: CASSPGGRMNTEAFF
DNA: TGTGCCAGCAGCCCGGGGGGACGGATGAACACTGAAGCTTTCTTT
V: TRBV9
size: many
D: -
J: TRBJ1-1

CDR3: CAWSVPGQYNSPLHF
DNA: TGTGCCTGGAGTGTTCCGGGACAGTATAATTCACCCCTCCACTTT
V: TRBV30
size: many
D: TRBD1
J: TRBJ1-6

CDR3: CSVESDTQYF
DNA: TGCAGCGTTGAGTCAGATACGCAGTATTTT
V: TRBV29-1
size: -
D: -
J: TRBJ2-3

CDR3: CASSTQGNQPQHF
DNA: TGCGCCAGCAGCACTCAGGGTAATCAGCCCCAGCATTTT
V: TRBV10-2
size: many
D: -
J: TRBJ1-5

CDR3: CASSPRPHGDTIYF
DNA: TGTGCCAGCAGCCCACGCCCCCACGGCGACACCATATATTTT
V: TRBV11-2
size: many
D: -
J: TRBJ1-3

CDR3: CSAHSNSGTSTNYGYTF
DNA: TGCAGCGCCCACTCCAACTCCGGGACAAGCACTAACTATGGCTACACCTTC
V: TRBV29-1
size: many
D: -
J: TRBJ1-2

CDR3: CATSDFRGGETQYF
DNA: TGTGCCACCAGTGATTTTCGGGGGGGAGAGACCCAGTACTTC
V: TRBV24-1
size: many
D: TRBD2
J: TRBJ2-5

CDR3: CASSQEPGGGSSNEKLFF
DNA: TGCGCCAGCAGCCAAGAACCGGGCGGGGGGTCATCTAATGAAAAACTGTTTTTT
V: TRBV4-1
size: many
D: -
J: TRBJ1-4

CDR3: CASSLFGGNTIYF
DNA: TGTGCCAGCAGTTTATTCGGAGGAAACACCATATATTTT
V: TRBV27
size: many
D: -
J: TRBJ1-3

CDR3: CASSLGWGQKGNQPQHF
DNA: TGTGCCAGCAGCCTAGGGTGGGGGCAAAAAGGGAATCAGCCCCAGCATTTT
V: TRBV12-3/TRBV12-4
size: few
D: -
J: TRBJ1-5

CDR3: CASSFVDRAYTF
DNA: TGTGCCAGCAGTTTCGTGGACAGGGCCTACACCTTC
V: TRBV28
size: many
D: TRBD1
J: TRBJ1-2

CDR3: CASSLGGDYGYTF
DNA: TGTGCCAGCAGCTTAGGAGGGGACTATGGCTACACCTTC
V: TRBV11-2
size: many
D: -
J: TRBJ1-2

CDR3: CSAQAGGDWDNEQFF
DNA: TGCAGCGCCCAAGCTGGCGGAGACTGGGACAATGAGCAGTTCTTC
V: TRBV29-1
size: -
D: -
J: TRBJ2-1

CDR3: CASSIGQNTGELFF
DNA: TGTGCCAGTAGCATCGGGCAGAACACCGGGGAGCTGTTTTTT
V: TRBV19
size: many
D: -
J: TRBJ2-2

CDR3: CASSPPTSGRLGDTQYF
DNA: TGTGCCAGCAGCCCACCGACTAGCGGGAGACTGGGAGATACGCAGTATTTT
V: TRBV7-8
size: few
D: TRBD2
J: TRBJ2-3

CDR3: CASRTGLTGGEAFF
DNA: TGTGCCAGCAGAACCGGACTGACAGGGGGCGAAGCTTTCTTT
V: TRBV11-2
size: -
D: TRBD1
J: TRBJ1-1

CDR3: CASSYLDSSDTQYF
DNA: TGTGCCAGCAGCTACCTCGACAGCTCCGATACGCAGTATTTT
V: TRBV11-2
size: -
D: -
J: TRBJ2-3

CDR3: CASSVDSRTNTGELFF
DNA: TGTGCCAGCAGCGTAGACAGCAGGACCAACACCGGGGAGCTGTTTTTT
V: TRBV9
size: many
D: -
J: TRBJ2-2

CDR3: CASSDPGLATEQYF
DNA: TGTGCCAGCAGTGATCCGGGACTAGCAACCGAGCAGTACTTC
V: TRBV6-1
size: -
D: TRBD2
J: TRBJ2-7

CDR3: CASSPPMRASDTQYF
DNA: TGTGCCAGCAGCCCCCCGATGAGGGCGTCAGATACGCAGTATTTT
V: TRBV7-9
size: many
D: -
J: TRBJ2-3

CDR3: CASSMNRAGAGEQFF
DNA: TGTGCCAGTAGTATGAATCGAGCGGGAGCCGGGGAGCAGTTCTTC
V: TRBV19
size: many
D: TRBD2
J: TRBJ2-1

CDR3: CASSLGQMTRVHGYTF
DNA: TGCGCCAGCAGCTTGGGGCAGATGACAAGGGTCCATGGCTACACCTTC
V: TRBV5-1
size: many
D: -
J: TRBJ1-2

CDR3: CASSQFPGTSQGTEAFF
DNA: TGCGCCAGCAGCCAATTCCCTGGGACCTCCCAGGGGACTGAAGCTTTCTTT
V: TRBV4-1
size: few
D: -
J: TRBJ1-1

CDR3: CASSLVGLAGVQETQYF
DNA: TGTGCCAGCAGCTTAGTCGGACTAGCGGGGGTTCAAGAGACCCAGTACTTC
V: TRBV11-2
size: few
D: TRBD2
J: TRBJ2-5

CDR3: CASSQRQGTNEKLFF
DNA: TGTGCCAGCAGCCAAAGGCAGGGCACTAATGAAAAACTGTTTTTT
V: TRBV11-3
size: few
D: -
J: TRBJ1-4

CDR3: CASTPRYRGSSYNEQFF
DNA: TGTGCCAGTACCCCACGGTATAGGGGGAGCTCCTACAATGAGCAGTTCTTC
V: TRBV19
size: many
D: -
J: TRBJ2-1

CDR3: CASSFQGSEQYF
DNA: TGTGCCAGCAGCTTCCAGGGTTCCGAGCAGTACTTC
V: TRBV11-3
size: few
D: -
J: TRBJ2-7

CDR3: CASSELGRSSYNSPLHF
DNA: TGTGCCAGCAGTGAATTAGGGAGGAGCTCCTATAATTCACCCCTCCACTTT
V: TRBV6-1
size: once
D: -
J: TRBJ1-6

CDR3: CSVEGTALGSYEQYF
DNA: TGCAGCGTTGAAGGGACTGCCTTGGGGTCCTACGAGCAGTACTTC
V: TRBV29-1
size: -
D: -
J: TRBJ2-7

CDR3: CAWSAVGLLNEQFF
DNA: TGTGCCTGGAGTGCCGTTGGACTACTGAATGAGCAGTTCTTC
V: TRBV30
size: many
D: -
J: TRBJ2-1

CDR3: CASSSGLAEGADTQYF
DNA: TGTGCCAGCAGCTCGGGACTAGCGGAGGGGGCAGATACGCAGTATTTT
V: TRBV9
size: few
D: TRBD2
J: TRBJ2-3

CDR3: CSVGMTVQETQYF
DNA: TGCAGCGTTGGGATGACAGTGCAAGAGACCCAGTACTTC
V: TRBV29-1
size: many
D: -
J: TRBJ2-5

CDR3: CASGRGQDHPGNTIYF
DNA: TGTGCCAGTGGGAGGGGACAGGATCATCCTGGAAACACCATATATTTT
V: TRBV19
size: few
D: TRBD1
J: TRBJ1-3

CDR3: CASSSKDSYNEQFF
DNA: TGTGCCAGCAGCTCCAAAGACAGTTACAATGAGCAGTTCTTC
V: TRBV7-9
size: once
D: -
J: TRBJ2-1

CDR3: CASSLPEGASGDVNEQFF
DNA: TGTGCCAGCAGTTTGCCTGAGGGGGCTAGCGGAGACGTCAATGAGCAGTTCTTC
V: TRBV28
size: -
D: -
J: TRBJ2-1

CDR3: CASSLTGQGDIQYF
DNA: TGTGCCAGCAGCTTAACGGGGCAGGGGGACATTCAGTACTTC
V: TRBV7-3
size: few
D: TRBD1
J: TRBJ2-4

CDR3: CAWSLDRTTNEKLFF
DNA: TGTGCCTGGAGCCTGGACAGGACAACTAATGAAAAACTGTTTTTT
V: TRBV30
size: few
D: TRBD1
J: TRBJ1-4

CDR3: CSARKGGAGDTDTQYF
DNA: TGCAGCGCCCGGAAGGGGGGGGCGGGGGACACAGATACGCAGTATTTT
V: TRBV29-1
size: many
D: -
J: TRBJ2-3

CDR3: CASSPDRGSYNEQFF
DNA: TGTGCCAGCAGCCCAGACAGGGGGAGCTACAATGAGCAGTTCTTC
V: TRBV2
size: many
D: TRBD1
J: TRBJ2-1

CDR3: CASSPRTGGLFSPLHF
DNA: TGTGCCAGCAGTCCTCGAACAGGGGGCTTGTTTTCACCCCTCCACTTT
V: TRBV28
size: many
D: TRBD1
J: TRBJ1-6

CDR3: CASVAGLYDQPQHF
DNA: TGTGCCAGCGTGGCCGGGCTCTATGATCAGCCCCAGCATTTT
V: TRBV12-3/TRBV12-4
size: many
D: -
J: TRBJ1-5